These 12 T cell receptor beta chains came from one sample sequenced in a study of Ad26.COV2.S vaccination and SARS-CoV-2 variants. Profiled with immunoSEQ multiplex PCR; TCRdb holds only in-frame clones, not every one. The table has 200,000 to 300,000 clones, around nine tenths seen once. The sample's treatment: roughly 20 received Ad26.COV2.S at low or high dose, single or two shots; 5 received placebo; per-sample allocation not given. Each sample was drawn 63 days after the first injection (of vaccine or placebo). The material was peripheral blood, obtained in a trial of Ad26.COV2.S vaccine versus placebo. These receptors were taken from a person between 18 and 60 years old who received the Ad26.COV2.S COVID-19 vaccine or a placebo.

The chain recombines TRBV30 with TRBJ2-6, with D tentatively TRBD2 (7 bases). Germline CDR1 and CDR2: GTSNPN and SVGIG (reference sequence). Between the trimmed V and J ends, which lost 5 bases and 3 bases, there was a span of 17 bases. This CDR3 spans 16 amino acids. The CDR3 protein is CAWLHGGAGGANVLTF. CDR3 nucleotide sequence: TGTGCCTGGCTCCATGGGGGGGCAGGTGGGGCCAACGTCCTGACTTTC.

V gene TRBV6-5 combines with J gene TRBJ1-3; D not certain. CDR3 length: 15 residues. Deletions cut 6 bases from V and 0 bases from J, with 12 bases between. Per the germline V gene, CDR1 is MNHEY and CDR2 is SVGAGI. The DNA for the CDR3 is TGTGCCAGCAGGGTCGACACGATCTCTGGAAACACCATATATTTT. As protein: CASRVDTISGNTIYF.

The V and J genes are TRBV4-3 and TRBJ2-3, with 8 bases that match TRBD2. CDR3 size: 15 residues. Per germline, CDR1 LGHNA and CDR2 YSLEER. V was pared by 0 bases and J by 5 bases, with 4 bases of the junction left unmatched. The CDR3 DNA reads TGCGCCAGCAGCCAAGATATCCTAGCGGGAGATACGCAGTATTTT. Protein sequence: CASSQDILAGDTQYF.

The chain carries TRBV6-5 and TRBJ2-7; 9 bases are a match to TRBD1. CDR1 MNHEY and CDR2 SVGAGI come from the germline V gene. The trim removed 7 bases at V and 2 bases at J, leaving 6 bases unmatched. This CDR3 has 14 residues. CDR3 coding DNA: TGTGCCAGCAATCACAGGGGGCTTCCCTACGAGCAGTACTTC. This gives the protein CASNHRGLPYEQYF.

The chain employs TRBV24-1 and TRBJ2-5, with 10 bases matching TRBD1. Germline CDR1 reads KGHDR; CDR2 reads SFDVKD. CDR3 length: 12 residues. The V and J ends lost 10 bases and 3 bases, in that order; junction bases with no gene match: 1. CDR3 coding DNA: TGTGCCACAGGGACAGGGGAAGAGACCCAGTACTTC. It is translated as CATGTGEETQYF.

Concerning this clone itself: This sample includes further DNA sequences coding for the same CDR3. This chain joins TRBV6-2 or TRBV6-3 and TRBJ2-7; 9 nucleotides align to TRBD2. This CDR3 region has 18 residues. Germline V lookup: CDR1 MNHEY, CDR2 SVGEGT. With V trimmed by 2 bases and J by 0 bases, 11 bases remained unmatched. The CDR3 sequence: CASSYGPVAGDFSYEQYF. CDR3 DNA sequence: TGTGCCAGCAGTTACGGTCCCGTAGCGGGGGATTTCTCCTACGAGCAGTACTTC.

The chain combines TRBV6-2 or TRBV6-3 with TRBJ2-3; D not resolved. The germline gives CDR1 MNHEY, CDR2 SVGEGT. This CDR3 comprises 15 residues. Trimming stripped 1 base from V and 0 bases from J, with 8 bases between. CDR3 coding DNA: TGTGCCAGCAGTTACTTCGCTAGTAGCACAGATACGCAGTATTTT. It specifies CASSYFASSTDTQYF.

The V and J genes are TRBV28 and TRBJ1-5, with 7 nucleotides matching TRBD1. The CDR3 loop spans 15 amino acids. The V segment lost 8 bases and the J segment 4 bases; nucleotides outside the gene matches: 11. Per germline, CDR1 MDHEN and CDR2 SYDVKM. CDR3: CASGQTGTENQPQHF. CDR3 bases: TGTGCCAGCGGCCAAACCGGGACAGAAAATCAGCCCCAGCATTTT.

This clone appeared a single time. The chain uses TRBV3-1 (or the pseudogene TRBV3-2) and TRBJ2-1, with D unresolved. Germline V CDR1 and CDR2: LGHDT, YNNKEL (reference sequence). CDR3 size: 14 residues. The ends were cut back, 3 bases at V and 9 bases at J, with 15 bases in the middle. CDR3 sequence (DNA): TGTGCCAGCAGCCATCCTTTTCCTTCCCCTGAGCAGTTCTTC. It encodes CASSHPFPSPEQFF.

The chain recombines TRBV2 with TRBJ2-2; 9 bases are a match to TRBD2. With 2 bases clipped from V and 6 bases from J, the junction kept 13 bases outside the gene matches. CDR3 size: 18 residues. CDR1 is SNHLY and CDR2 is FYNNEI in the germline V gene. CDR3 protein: CASSEQASGTPVAGELFF. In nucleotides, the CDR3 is TGTGCCAGCAGTGAACAGGCTAGCGGGACCCCGGTAGCCGGGGAGCTGTTTTTT.

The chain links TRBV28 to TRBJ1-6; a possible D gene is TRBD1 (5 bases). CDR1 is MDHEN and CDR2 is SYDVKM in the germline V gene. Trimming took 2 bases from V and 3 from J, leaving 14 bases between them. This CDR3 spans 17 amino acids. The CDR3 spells CASSLRTTGSYNSPLHF. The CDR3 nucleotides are TGTGCCAGCAGTTTAAGAACTACAGGAAGCTATAATTCACCCCTCCACTTT.

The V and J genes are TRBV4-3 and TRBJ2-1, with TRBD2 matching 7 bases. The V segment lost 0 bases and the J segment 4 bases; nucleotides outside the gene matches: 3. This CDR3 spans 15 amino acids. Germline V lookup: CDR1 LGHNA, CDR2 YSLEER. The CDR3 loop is CASSQDSGEYNEQFF. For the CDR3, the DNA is TGCGCCAGCAGCCAAGACAGCGGGGAGTACAATGAGCAGTTCTTC.